The entry below describes one T cell receptor beta chain. J gave up 5 bases and V 5 bases, and 8 bases lay outside the gene matches. CDR3 size: 15 residues. The germline CDR1 and CDR2 sequences are SGHTA and FQGNSA. The data derive from a study of blood T cell repertoires in COVID-19. Turning to the study itself: The samples span acute and convalescent COVID-19 from the United States, Italy and Spain. PBMCs, B-cell-depleted T cells, or T cells were the source of the cDNA or gDNA that made up the material.

Methods used by the authors: Amplification of reference gene primers provided the estimated nucleated cell counts. Sequencing was performed with immunoSEQ multiplex PCR; in TCRdb, only in-frame clones are kept and a portion is missing. V and J calls and clone size come straight from that table; D and trimming were deduced from the DNA. The sample contains around 250,000 clones, 86% of which appear only once. The chain employs TRBV7-2 and TRBJ2-1; TRBD1 aligns across 8 bases. Sequencing was carried out using peripheral blood. The source of this sequence is a man aged 18 to 29 with active or convalescent COVID-19. The CDR3 nucleotides read TGTGCCAGCAGCGAGTTTTGGACAGGGAACAATGAGCAGTTCTTC. Translation gives CASSEFWTGNNEQFF.